A single sample is the source of the 8 T cell receptor beta chains below, sequenced in a study of shared clonotypes between healthy human individuals. Naive CD8 cells, CD45RO-negative and positively selected for CCR7, excluded terminally differentiated effector memory CD45RA+ cells. Data came from immunoSEQ multiplex PCR; TCRdb stores just in-frame clones and leaves some out. The sample yields hundreds of thousands of clones, approximately 96% seen once. Material: naive CD8+ T cells sorted from blood. The source is a woman aged 30 to 39 in good health.

The chain combines TRBV6-1 with TRBJ1-4, with D tentatively TRBD1 (5 bases). The CDR3 length is 16 residues. V dropped 2 bases and J dropped 4 bases, with 14 bases sitting between them. The germline V gene has CDR1 MNHNS and CDR2 SASEGT. DNA for the CDR3: TGTGCCAGCAGTGAAAGACGGGCAAGGGGTAATGAAAAACTGTTTTTT. Translated: CASSERRARGNEKLFF.

The chain employs TRBV28 and TRBJ2-7, with D perhaps being TRBD1 or TRBD2 (5 bases each). This CDR3 contains 15 residues. Germline V gene data show CDR1 as MDHEN and CDR2 as SYDVKM. V gave up 6 bases and J gave up 1 base, with 16 bases separating them. The CDR3 protein is CASSPRGGYSYEQYF. In DNA form, the CDR3 reads TGTGCCAGCAGCCCCCGGGGCGGCTATTCCTACGAGCAGTACTTC.

The V gene is TRBV9, the J gene TRBJ2-3, with 11 nucleotides matching TRBD2. Germline V gene data show CDR1 as SGDLS and CDR2 as YYNGEE. J was trimmed by 2 bases and V by 0 bases; bases with no gene match: 11. The CDR3 runs 19 residues. CDR3 nucleotide sequence: TGTGCCAGCAGCGTAGCGGGGCTAGCGGGAGGACCTGACACAGATACGCAGTATTTT. As protein: CASSVAGLAGGPDTDTQYF.

V gene TRBV11-3 combines with J gene TRBJ2-7, with a tentative D call TRBD2 (5 bases). With 6 bases removed from V and 6 bases from J, the gap between germline ends came to 21 bases. This CDR3 region has 15 residues. In germline, CDR1 is SGHNT, CDR2 YENEEA. The CDR3 loop reads CASRQTRPRLCEQYF. The CDR3 coding sequence is TGTGCCAGCAGACAAACTAGACCGAGGCTTTGCGAGCAGTACTTC.

The chain joins TRBV4-2 to TRBJ2-3; TRBD2 aligns across 7 bases. V trimming: 1 base; J trimming: 5 bases; junction bases outside the gene matches: 6. Germline assignment: CDR1 LGHNA and CDR2 YNFKEQ. CDR3 length: 15 residues. The CDR3 nucleotides are TGTGCCAGCAGCCAAGGTTCGGGGGAGGGAGATACGCAGTATTTT. Translating gives CASSQGSGEGDTQYF.

This rearrangement joins TRBV25-1 to TRBJ2-7; possibly TRBD2 for D (6 bases). Trimming removed 4 bases from V and 6 bases from J, with 16 bases in between. CDR1 and CDR2 from the germline V gene are MGHDK and SYGVNS. The CDR3 totals 14 residues. The CDR3 DNA reads TGTGCCAGCAGTGTTGGCGGGGCCCTGAGCGAGCAGTACTTC. This encodes CASSVGGALSEQYF.

The CDR3 loop reads CSVEGSYGEQYF. The CDR3 region has the DNA TGCAGCGTTGAAGGTAGCTACGGCGAGCAGTACTTC. The chain employs TRBV29-1 and TRBJ2-7; D not certain. The CDR3 runs 12 residues. Germline CDR1 and CDR2: SQVTM and ANQGSEA. Trimming cost V 1 base and J 6 bases, with 10 bases left between them.

The V call is TRBV27, the J call TRBJ2-3; TRBD2 matches 9 bases. Germline CDR1 is MNHEY and CDR2 is SMNVEV (reference sequence). This CDR3 is built from 15 residues. J lost 5 bases, V lost 5 bases, and 8 bases had no gene match. CDR3 sequence: CASSTLAGVKDTQYF. The CDR3 nucleotides read TGTGCCAGCAGTACCTTAGCGGGAGTCAAAGATACGCAGTATTTT.